This T cell receptor beta chain was profiled in a study of regulatory T cells in long-lasting Graves disease. This clonotype was seen repeatedly, ten times or more. CDR3 length: 14 amino acids. With 7 bases removed from V and 7 bases from J, the gap between germline ends came to 14 bases. Time point specified: newly diagnosed GD, antithyroid drugs for less than 3 months. PBMCs were the source of the RNA used for TCR sequencing. iRepertoire HTBI primers and Arm-PCR of CDR3 regions built TCR beta libraries. TCRdb called the multiplex PCR reads again in MiXCR, with one record for every CDR3 protein. This table has about 430,000 distinct CDR3 sequences, 15% appearing once. The same data also contributed to another study, on T cells in Graves' hyperthyroidism and ophthalmopathy.

This sequence was found in a woman aged 40 to 50 with Graves disease. This sequence joins TRBV12-3 or TRBV12-4 and TRBJ1-6; perhaps TRBD1 as D (6 bases). Sequenced here: peripheral blood mononuclear cells (PBMCs), sampled at new diagnosis, from a patient treated with antithyroid drugs. CDR3 region: CASTQGSMNSPLHF. The CDR3 DNA is TGTGCCAGCACTCAGGGGTCGATGAATTCACCCCTCCACTTT.